The next 23 T cell receptor beta chains were all read from a single sample in a study of Graves' ophthalmopathy and Graves' hyperthyroidism. RNA transcripts were the source from which TCR beta CDR3 regions were amplified. After a first-round RT-PCR with HTBI primers, a second-round multiplex PCR was run. TCRdb re-called the multiplex PCR reads with MiXCR, one entry per CDR3 protein. The table has hundreds of thousands of distinct CDR3 sequences, about two fifths seen once. Specimen: peripheral blood. The receptor source for this set is an adult man with Graves' ophthalmopathy.

The sample holds many counts of this clonotype. A read error is possible here, since a much larger clone lies one base away. The J gene is TRBJ1-6, the V gene TRBV3-1; D is undetermined. Per germline, CDR1 LGHDT and CDR2 YNNKEL (reference sequence). Trimming pared 0 bases from V and 7 bases from J, leaving 1 base between. The CDR3 covers 12 residues. The CDR3 region has the DNA TGTGCCAGCAGCCAAGAGAATTCACCCCTCCACTTT. Protein product: CASSQENSPLHF.

This clonotype was observed a few times. This chain joins TRBV20-1 and TRBJ2-7, with 12 bases lining up with TRBD2. In germline, CDR1 is DFQATT, CDR2 SNEGSKA (reference sequence). This CDR3 comprises 14 residues. The V gene end was trimmed by 6 bases and the J gene end by 6 bases; junction bases not matched to a gene: 9. The CDR3 spells CSAERTSGIGEQYF. The CDR3 DNA reads as TGCAGTGCAGAGAGGACTAGCGGGATCGGCGAGCAGTACTTC.

This clonotype was observed once. V gene TRBV9 combines with J gene TRBJ1-1; D is perhaps TRBD1 (5 bases). Germline CDR1 and CDR2: SGDLS and YYNGEE. This CDR3 is 12 amino acids long. The V and J ends lost 4 bases and 10 bases respectively, with 14 bases between them. This CDR3 reads CASSLIPGLAFF. CDR3 in DNA: TGTGCCAGCAGCCTGATCCCGGGACTAGCTTTCTTT.

This clonotype was found many times. The chain combines TRBV11-2 with TRBJ1-3, with 8 nucleotides matching TRBD1. V was pared by 1 base and J by 2 bases, with 1 base of the junction left unmatched. This CDR3 is built from 15 residues. CDR1 is SGHAT and CDR2 is FQNNGV in the germline V gene. The CDR3 bases are TGTGCCAGCAGCTTAGCAGGGGGCGCTGGAAACACCATATATTTT. This sequence encodes CASSLAGGAGNTIYF.

In this sample, this clonotype turned up many times. The CDR3 here is CASKTHRGASYGYTF. CDR3 bases: TGTGCCAGCAAAACCCATCGCGGGGCGAGCTATGGCTACACCTTC. The chain employs TRBV11-2 and TRBJ1-2; TRBD1 might be the D (5 bases). The germline gives CDR1 SGHAT, CDR2 FQNNGV. V dropped 7 bases and J dropped 4 bases, with 19 bases sitting between them. The CDR3 has 15 amino acids.

This clonotype was seen ten or more times. V usage is TRBV4-3 and J usage is TRBJ2-5, with 7 bases matching TRBD1. Germline loops: CDR1 LGHNA, CDR2 YSLEER. There are 14 residues in the CDR3. J lost 2 bases, V lost 1 base, and 1 base had no gene match. The CDR3 nucleotides read TGCGCCAGCAGCCAAGGGGACAGACAAGAGACCCAGTACTTC. This encodes CASSQGDRQETQYF.

The chain employs TRBV25-1 and TRBJ2-2; the D gene is possibly TRBD2 (7 bases). The V gene's germline CDR1 is MGHDK and CDR2 SYGVNS. This CDR3 spans 17 amino acids. The ends were cut back, 4 bases at V and 7 bases at J, with 22 bases in the middle. The CDR3 DNA reads TGTGCCAGCAGTGCAAGCTACGGGGGGCAAGGAATCGGGGAGCTGTTTTTT. Its translation: CASSASYGGQGIGELFF.

In regard to this clonotype: A much larger clone differs by one base, so this may be a read error. The gene calls are TRBV20-1 and TRBJ1-5; D is unresolved. Germline assignment: CDR1 DFQATT and CDR2 SNEGSKA (reference sequence). The CDR3 totals 12 residues. CDR3 sequence reads: CGASDGSQPQHF. The CDR3, as DNA: TGCGGTGCTAGTGATGGGAGCCAGCCCCAGCATTTT.

Comment on this clonotype: One base away lies a much larger clone, so this may be a sequencing read error. This likely comes from a read error, as the CDR3 has no conserved phenylalanine or tryptophan at its end. The V call is TRBV4-1, the J call TRBJ2-2; 16 nucleotides line up with TRBD2. The germline gives CDR1 MGHRA, CDR2 YSYEKL. This CDR3 is 17 amino acids long. V gave up 1 base and J gave up 9 bases; unmatched junction bases: 5. This CDR3 reads CASSQVGTSGRGRELFL. In nucleotides, the CDR3 is TGCGCCAGCAGCCAAGTTGGGACTAGCGGGAGGGGGAGGGAGCTGTTTCTT.

The sample holds many counts of this clonotype. This chain joins TRBV15 and TRBJ1-5; D may be TRBD1 (5 bases). The ends were cut back, 2 bases at V and 6 bases at J, with 11 bases in the middle. The germline gives CDR1 LNHNV, CDR2 YYDKDF (reference sequence). The CDR3 loop spans 14 amino acids. This chain's CDR3 is CATSRPPGPQPQHF. The CDR3 DNA reads TGTGCCACCAGCAGACCCCCGGGACCTCAGCCCCAGCATTTT.

The rearrangement uses TRBV2 and TRBJ2-3; 9 nucleotides agree with TRBD1. The germline gives CDR1 SNHLY, CDR2 FYNNEI. Trimming cost V 4 bases and J 1 base; bases outside gene matches: 6. The CDR3 sequence is 16 residues long. CDR3 sequence reads: CASSALGQGRTDTQYF. The DNA for the CDR3 is TGTGCCAGCAGTGCGCTGGGACAGGGTCGCACAGATACGCAGTATTTT.

To note about this clonotype: The germline gene is not matched at one end of the junction; a read error may be the cause. The chain has TRBV7-2 and TRBJ2-5; the D is unclear. The V gene's germline CDR1 is SGHTA and CDR2 FQGNSA. This CDR3 region has 14 residues. The CDR3 nucleotides are TGTGCTAGCAGCTTAGGCGGCCTGCCGGAGACCCAGTACTTC. This gives the protein CASSLGGLPETQYF.

This clonotype was recorded at least ten times. Mismatch with germline at one junction end may stem from a read error. The chain employs TRBV5-1 and TRBJ2-7; 11 bases fit TRBD2. The CDR3 contains 13 residues. CDR1 and CDR2 from the germline V gene are SGHRS and YFSETQ. The CDR3, as DNA: TGTGCCAGCAGTTTAGCGGGAGGGGTCGAGCAGTACTTC. This encodes CASSLAGGVEQYF. Combining the CDR3 with reference TRBV5-1 and TRBJ2-7 gives the whole variable domain KAGVTQTPRYLIKTRGQQVTLSCSPISGHRSVSWYQQTPGQGLQFLFEYFSETQRNKGNFPGRFSGRQFSNSRSEMNVSTLELGDSALYLCASSLAGGVEQYFGPGTRLTVT.

This chain joins TRBV7-9 and TRBJ1-4; D perhaps matches TRBD1 (6 bases). The CDR3 has 16 residues. Germline V CDR1 and CDR2: SEHNR, FQNEAQ (reference sequence). V lost 5 bases and J lost 7, with 20 bases in between. The chain's CDR3 is CASSLGTRGAGEKLFF. In DNA, the CDR3 is TGTGCCAGCAGCCTCGGGACAAGGGGCGCGGGTGAAAAACTGTTTTTT.

J is TRBJ2-2 and V is TRBV5-1; maybe TRBD1 (5 bases). Germline V gene data show CDR1 as SGHRS and CDR2 as YFSETQ. CDR3 length: 16 residues. V lost 7 bases and J lost 5, with 21 bases in between. The CDR3 DNA reads TGCGCCAGCGGGAATCAAGGGGTTGTTAATACCGGGGAGCTGTTTTTT. Amino acids: CASGNQGVVNTGELFF.

The chain uses TRBV6-1 and TRBJ2-5; TRBD2 agrees at 12 bases. V lost 1 base, J lost 5 bases, and 11 bases stayed unmatched. From germline, CDR1 is MNHNS and CDR2 SASEGT. The CDR3 has 18 amino acids. The CDR3 nucleotides read TGTGCCAGCAGTGAAGAAGACGGGCTAGCGGGAGGGTACGAGACCCAGTACTTC. Its protein is CASSEEDGLAGGYETQYF.

This clonotype was picked up many times. The CDR3 DNA reads TGTGCCAGCAGGCGTACAGGGGGCCCCTATGGCTACACCTTC. Protein product: CASRRTGGPYGYTF. This rearrangement joins TRBV2 to TRBJ1-2; TRBD1 matches 9 bases. The CDR3 loop spans 14 amino acids. After removal of 6 bases from V and 4 bases from J, the junction contained 6 bases not matched to a gene. The germline gives CDR1 SNHLY, CDR2 FYNNEI.

The genes are TRBV20-1 and TRBJ2-2, with 9 bases lining up with TRBD2. The CDR3 contains 15 residues. The V gene end was trimmed by 1 base and the J gene end by 5 bases; junction bases not matched to a gene: 5. Looked up from germline, CDR1 is DFQATT and CDR2 is SNEGSKA (reference sequence). DNA of the CDR3: TGCAGTGCTAGAGTAGCGGGAGTCTTAACCGGGGAGCTGTTTTTT. Its translation: CSARVAGVLTGELFF.

The chain has TRBV10-3 and TRBJ1-2, with 9 bases fitting TRBD1. This CDR3 has 14 residues. Germline CDR1 is ENHRY and CDR2 is SYGVKD. Trimming at V came to 10 bases and at J to 0 bases, leaving 6 bases not matched to a gene. This CDR3 reads CATLDRGTNYGYTF. In DNA form, the CDR3 reads TGTGCCACACTAGACAGGGGGACTAACTATGGCTACACCTTC.

The chain links TRBV10-3 to TRBJ2-5, with D maybe TRBD1 (5 bases). Germline CDR1 ENHRY, CDR2 SYGVKD. The CDR3 has 12 amino acids. Trimming removed 10 bases at V and 7 bases at J, with 16 bases between. DNA of the CDR3: TGTGCCAGCAACCAGGGTCTTGGGACCCAGTACTTC. Translating it yields CASNQGLGTQYF.

On this clonotype itself: Just one base apart from a much larger clone, this may be a read error. Since the CDR3 does not end with the conserved phenylalanine or tryptophan, this likely comes from a read error. V usage is TRBV12-3 or TRBV12-4 and J usage is TRBJ1-1, with D maybe TRBD1 (5 bases). Trimming left V 4 bases short and J 4 bases short, with 13 bases between. The CDR3 totals 14 residues. The CDR3 sequence: CASSYRGAGTEAFS. The CDR3, as DNA: TGTGCCAGCAGTTATAGGGGCGCGGGCACTGAAGCTTTCTCT.

This clonotype was recorded many times. The chain recombines TRBV7-2 with TRBJ1-1; the D is unclear. This CDR3 comprises 15 residues. V was pared by 3 bases and J by 1 base, with 12 bases between. Germline V gene data show CDR1 as SGHTA and CDR2 as FQGNSA. Here the CDR3 reads CASSLFGRTNTEAFF. The DNA for the CDR3 is TGTGCCAGCAGCTTGTTTGGCAGGACGAACACTGAAGCTTTCTTT.

With regard to this clonotype: A much larger clone is a single base away; this may be a read error. The chain recombines TRBV7-6 with TRBJ2-2; D not resolved. The germline CDR1 and CDR2 sequences are SGHVS and FNYEAQ. This CDR3 has 14 amino acids. V was shortened by 6 bases and J by 0 bases, with 8 bases between the two germline ends. The CDR3 here is CASRLFANTGELFF. As DNA, the CDR3 is TGTGCCAGCAGATTATTCGCGAACACCGGGGAGCTGTTTTTT.